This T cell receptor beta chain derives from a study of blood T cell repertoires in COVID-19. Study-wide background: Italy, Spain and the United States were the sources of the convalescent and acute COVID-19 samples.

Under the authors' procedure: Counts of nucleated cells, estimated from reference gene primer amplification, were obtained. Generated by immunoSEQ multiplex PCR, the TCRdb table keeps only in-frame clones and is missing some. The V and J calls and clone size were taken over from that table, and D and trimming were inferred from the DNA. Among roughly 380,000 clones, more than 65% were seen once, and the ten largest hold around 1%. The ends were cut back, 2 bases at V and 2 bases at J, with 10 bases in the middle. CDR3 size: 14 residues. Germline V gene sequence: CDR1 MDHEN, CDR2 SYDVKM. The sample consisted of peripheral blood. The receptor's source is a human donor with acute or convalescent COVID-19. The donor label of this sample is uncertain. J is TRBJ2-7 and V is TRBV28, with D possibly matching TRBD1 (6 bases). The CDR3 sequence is CASSLTGQTYEQYF. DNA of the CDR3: TGTGCCAGCAGTTTAACCGGACAGACCTACGAGCAGTACTTC.